This is a list of T cell receptor beta chains from one sample in a study of blood T cells in healthy people across ages. Via MiXCR, TCRdb re-called the 5' RACE reads, giving one row per CDR3 protein. This table has about 290,000 distinct CDR3 sequences, 25% to 30% appearing once. The sequenced sample consisted of blood. These receptors came from a woman in her seventies in good health. Both conserved end residues are part of each CDR3. D genes are given only for firm matches. Clone sizes are given selectively: once, few, many, or a class where the clone is expanded.

V gene,clone size,J gene,D gene,CDR3 protein,CDR3 DNA
TRBV12-3/TRBV12-4,.,TRBJ2-5,.,CASKFSGQETQYF,TGTGCCAGCAAGTTTTCGGGACAAGAGACCCAGTACTTC
TRBV4-1,.,TRBJ2-7,TRBD1,CASSTNVEQGGMDEQYF,TGCGCCAGCAGCACCAACGTAGAACAGGGGGGTATGGACGAGCAGTACTTC
TRBV7-3,many,TRBJ2-3,TRBD2,CASSSTSGSSDTQYF,TGTGCCAGCAGCTCCACTAGCGGGAGCTCAGATACGCAGTATTTT
TRBV10-2,.,TRBJ1-3,.,CASSERLSGNTIYF,TGCGCCAGCAGTGAACGCTTGTCTGGAAACACCATATATTTT
TRBV12-3/TRBV12-4,few,TRBJ1-1,.,CASSFGHTEAFF,TGTGCCAGCAGTTTCGGGCATACTGAAGCTTTCTTT
TRBV6-1,.,TRBJ2-7,.,CASRATTGRRTYEQYF,TGTGCCAGCAGGGCGACTACCGGACGGCGGACCTACGAGCAGTACTTC
TRBV5-1,.,TRBJ2-5,TRBD2,CASSNSGSETQYF,TGCGCCAGCAGCAATAGCGGGAGTGAGACCCAGTACTTC
TRBV10-3,few,TRBJ1-1,.,CAISDPGTGNTEAFF,TGTGCCATCAGTGATCCTGGGACGGGGAACACTGAAGCTTTCTTT
TRBV9,few,TRBJ1-5,.,CASSPRPGQGQPQHF,TGTGCCAGCAGCCCTCGACCAGGGCAAGGACAGCCCCAGCATTTT
TRBV20-1,few,TRBJ2-5,.,CSARDPRVKETQYF,TGCAGTGCTAGAGATCCCAGGGTAAAAGAGACCCAGTACTTC
TRBV11-2,.,TRBJ1-4,.,CASSPAGGGEKLFF,TGTGCCAGCAGCCCAGCCGGGGGCGGTGAAAAACTGTTTTTT
TRBV18,few,TRBJ1-1,TRBD1,CASSLTTGIDTEAFF,TGTGCCAGCTCACTAACGACAGGGATAGACACTGAAGCTTTCTTT
TRBV5-1,.,TRBJ2-5,TRBD2,CASSLEAGGQEETQYF,TGCGCCAGCAGCTTGGAGGCGGGGGGGCAAGAAGAGACCCAGTACTTC
TRBV27,.,TRBJ2-5,TRBD2,CASSPTGLAGRETQYF,TGTGCCAGCAGTCCCACTGGGCTAGCGGGGAGAGAGACCCAGTACTTC
TRBV5-1,.,TRBJ2-2,TRBD1,CASRRDRHTGELFF,TGCGCCAGCAGACGGGACAGGCACACCGGGGAGCTGTTTTTT
TRBV7-9,.,TRBJ2-1,TRBD2,CASSSWTSGTWGQFF,TGTGCCAGCAGCTCATGGACTAGCGGGACTTGGGGGCAGTTCTTC
TRBV7-6,many,TRBJ2-5,.,CASSPQGMSETQYF,TGTGCCAGCAGCCCGCAGGGGATGTCAGAGACCCAGTACTTC
TRBV20-1,.,TRBJ1-5,.,CSALPTGRGNQPQHF,TGCAGTGCGCTTCCGACAGGAAGAGGCAATCAGCCCCAGCATTTT